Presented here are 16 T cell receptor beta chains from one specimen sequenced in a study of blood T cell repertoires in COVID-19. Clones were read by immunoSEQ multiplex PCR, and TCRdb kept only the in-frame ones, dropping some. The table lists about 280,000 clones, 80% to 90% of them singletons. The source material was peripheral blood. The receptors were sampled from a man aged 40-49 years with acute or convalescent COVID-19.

The CDR3 DNA is TGTGCCACCAGTGACGGCGGGATTTACGAGCAGTACTTC. Its translation: CATSDGGIYEQYF. The chain uses TRBV24-1 and TRBJ2-7; D possibly corresponds to TRBD2 (6 bases). The CDR3 has 13 amino acids. V was pared by 4 bases and J by 4 bases, with 10 bases between. CDR1 is KGHDR and CDR2 is SFDVKD in the germline V gene.

Here the CDR3 DNA reads TGCGCCAGCAGCTTGTCGCCAGGGGACTACGAGCAGTACTTC. Translation: CASSLSPGDYEQYF. V is TRBV5-1 and J is TRBJ2-7, with TRBD1 as a possible D gene (6 bases). Trimming stripped 1 base from V and 3 bases from J, with 11 bases between. Germline-derived CDR1 and CDR2 are SGHRS and YFSETQ. The CDR3 has 14 amino acids.

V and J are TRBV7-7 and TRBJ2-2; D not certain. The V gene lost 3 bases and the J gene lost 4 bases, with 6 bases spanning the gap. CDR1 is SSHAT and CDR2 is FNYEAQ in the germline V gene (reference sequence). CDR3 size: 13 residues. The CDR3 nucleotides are TGTGCCAGCAGCTTCTCGGTCACCGGGGAGCTGTTTTTT. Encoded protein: CASSFSVTGELFF.

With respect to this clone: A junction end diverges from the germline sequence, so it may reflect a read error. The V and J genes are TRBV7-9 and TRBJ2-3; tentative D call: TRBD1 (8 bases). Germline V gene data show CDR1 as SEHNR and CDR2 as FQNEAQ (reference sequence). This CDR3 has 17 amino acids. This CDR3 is CASSVAPTGGGTDTQYF. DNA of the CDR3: TGTGCCAGCAGCGTAGCGCCCACAGGGGGAGGGACAGATACGCAGTATTTT.

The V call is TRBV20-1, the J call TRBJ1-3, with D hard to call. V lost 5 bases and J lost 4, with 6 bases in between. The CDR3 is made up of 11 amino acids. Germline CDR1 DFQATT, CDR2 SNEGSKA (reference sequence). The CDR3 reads CSALQGNTIYF. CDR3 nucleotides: TGCAGTGCTCTACAGGGAAACACCATATATTTT.

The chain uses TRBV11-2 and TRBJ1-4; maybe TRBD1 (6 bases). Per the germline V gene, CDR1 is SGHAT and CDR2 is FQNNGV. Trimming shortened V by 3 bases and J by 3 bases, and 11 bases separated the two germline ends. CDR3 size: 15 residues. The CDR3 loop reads CASSFTGNPNEKLFF. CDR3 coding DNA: TGTGCCAGCAGCTTTACAGGGAACCCTAATGAAAAACTGTTTTTT.

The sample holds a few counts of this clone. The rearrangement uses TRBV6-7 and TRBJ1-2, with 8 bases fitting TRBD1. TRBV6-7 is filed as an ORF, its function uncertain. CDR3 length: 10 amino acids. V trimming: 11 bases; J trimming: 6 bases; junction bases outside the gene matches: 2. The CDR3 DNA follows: TGTGCCTCGGACAGGGATGGCTACACCTTC. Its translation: CASDRDGYTF.

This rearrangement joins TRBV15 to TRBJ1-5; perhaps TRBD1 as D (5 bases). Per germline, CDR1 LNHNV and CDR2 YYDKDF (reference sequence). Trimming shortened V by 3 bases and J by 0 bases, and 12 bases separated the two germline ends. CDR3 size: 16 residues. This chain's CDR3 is CATSRVDSYSNQPQHF. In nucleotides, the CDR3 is TGTGCCACCAGCAGGGTCGACAGTTATAGCAATCAGCCCCAGCATTTT.

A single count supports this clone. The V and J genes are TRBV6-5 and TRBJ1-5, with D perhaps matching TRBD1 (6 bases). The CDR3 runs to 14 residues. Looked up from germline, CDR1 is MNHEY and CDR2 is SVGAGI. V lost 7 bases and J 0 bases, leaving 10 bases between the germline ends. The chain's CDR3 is CASIGQISNQPQHF. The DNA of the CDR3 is TGTGCCAGCATCGGACAGATTAGCAATCAGCCCCAGCATTTT.

CDR3 DNA sequence: TGTGCCAGCAGCTCGCTGGGGGGGGGTAACGCTGAAGCTTTCTTT. It codes for CASSSLGGGNAEAFF. The V and J genes are TRBV11-1 and TRBJ1-1, with D tentatively TRBD1 (5 bases). Germline assignment: CDR1 SGHAT and CDR2 FQDESV (reference sequence). The CDR3 spans 15 residues. V was clipped by 4 bases and J by 6 bases, with 18 bases between them.

For the CDR3, the DNA is TGTGCCAGCAGTTACTCTACGGGGAGTGAAGCTTTCTTT. Its protein is CASSYSTGSEAFF. V and J are TRBV6-2 or TRBV6-3 and TRBJ1-1, with D uncertain. Trimming removed 0 bases at V and 7 bases at J, with 9 bases between. This CDR3 is 13 amino acids long. CDR1 and CDR2 from the germline V gene are MNHEY and SVGEGT.

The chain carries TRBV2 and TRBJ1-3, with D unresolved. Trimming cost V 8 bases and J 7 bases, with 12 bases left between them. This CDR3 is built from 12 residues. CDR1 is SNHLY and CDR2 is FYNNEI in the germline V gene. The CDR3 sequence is CASGATGNTIYF. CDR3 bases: TGTGCCAGCGGAGCAACGGGTAACACCATATATTTT.

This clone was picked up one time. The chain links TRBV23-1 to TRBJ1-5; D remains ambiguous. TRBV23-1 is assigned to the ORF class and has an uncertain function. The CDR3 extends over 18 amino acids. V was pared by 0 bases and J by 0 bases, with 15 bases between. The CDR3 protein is CASSQSKEGYYSNQPQHF. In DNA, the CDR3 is TGCGCCAGCAGTCAATCTAAAGAGGGATATTATAGCAATCAGCCCCAGCATTTT.

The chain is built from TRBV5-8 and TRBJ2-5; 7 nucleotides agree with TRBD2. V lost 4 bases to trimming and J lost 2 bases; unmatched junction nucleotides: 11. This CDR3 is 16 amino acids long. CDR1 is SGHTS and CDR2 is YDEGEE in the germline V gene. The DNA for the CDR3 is TGTGCCAGCAGCCCCGGACGTCGAGCGGGACAAGAGACCCAGTACTTC. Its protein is CASSPGRRAGQETQYF.

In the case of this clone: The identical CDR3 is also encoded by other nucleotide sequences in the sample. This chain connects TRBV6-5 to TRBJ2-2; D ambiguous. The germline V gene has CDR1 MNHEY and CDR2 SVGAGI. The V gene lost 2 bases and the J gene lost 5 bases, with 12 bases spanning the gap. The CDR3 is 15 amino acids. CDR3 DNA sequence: TGTGCCAGCAGTTACAGTTCCACGGGTACCGGGGAGCTGTTTTTT. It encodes CASSYSSTGTGELFF.

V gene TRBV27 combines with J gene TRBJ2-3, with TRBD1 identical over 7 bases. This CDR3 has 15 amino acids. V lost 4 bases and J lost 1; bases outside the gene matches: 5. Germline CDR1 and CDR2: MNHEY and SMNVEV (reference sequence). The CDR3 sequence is CASSSGQTRTDTQYF. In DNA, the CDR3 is TGTGCCAGCAGTTCGGGACAGACCCGCACAGATACGCAGTATTTT.